A selection of T cell receptor beta chains follows, all from one sample in a study of T-cell reconstitution after alpha-beta-depleted transplantation in children. In TCRdb, the PCR reads were re-called with MiXCR into one record per CDR3 protein. Found here are roughly 400,000 distinct CDR3 sequences, over 40% of them singletons; the top ten hold roughly 27%. The source was PBMCs, collected before TCRalphabeta/CD19-depleted stem cell transplant. The receptor source for this set is a girl aged 2-10 years with aplastic anemia, due to receive a stem cell transplant. Both conserved end residues are part of each CDR3. The D gene is left open where the match is weak. For some rows the clone size is stated as once, few or many, or as a class when expanded; others skip it.

abundance	v_gene	j_gene	d_gene	CDR3aa	CDR3nt
once	TRBV5-4	TRBJ2-3	NA	CASNLRFGDTQYF	TGTGCCAGCAACCTGAGGTTTGGGGATACGCAGTATTTT
few	TRBV7-9	TRBJ2-3	TRBD2	CASNPTSGKADTQYF	TGTGCCAGCAACCCTACTAGCGGGAAAGCAGATACGCAGTATTTT
many	TRBV12-3/TRBV12-4	TRBJ2-3	TRBD2	CASSLGLAGPTDTQYF	TGTGCCAGCAGCTTAGGGCTAGCGGGACCCACAGATACGCAGTATTTT
NA	TRBV20-1	TRBJ1-3	NA	CSARDLGGDSGNTIYF	TGCAGTGCTAGAGACCTGGGCGGAGACTCTGGAAACACCATATATTTT
NA	TRBV12-3/TRBV12-4	TRBJ2-7	NA	CASTLGVAEYYEQYF	TGTGCCAGCACCCTGGGGGTAGCGGAGTACTACGAGCAGTACTTC
NA	TRBV6-4	TRBJ1-1	NA	CASTGPQAAPGSFF	TGTGCCAGCACCGGACCCCAGGCAGCGCCCGGATCTTTCTTT
NA	TRBV7-3	TRBJ2-3	TRBD1	CASSLYGTGRTDTQYF	TGTGCCAGCAGCTTATACGGGACAGGGAGGACAGATACGCAGTATTTT
NA	TRBV25-1	TRBJ2-3	NA	CASSSPEGTQYF	TGTGCCAGCAGTAGCCCGGAGGGTACGCAGTATTTT
NA	TRBV12-3/TRBV12-4	TRBJ1-1	TRBD1	CASSSTGVTEAFF	TGTGCCAGCAGTTCCACAGGGGTCACTGAAGCTTTCTTT
few	TRBV3-1	TRBJ2-3	TRBD2	CASSQGTSGRAPKTQYF	TGTGCCAGCAGCCAAGGGACTAGCGGGAGGGCGCCGAAGACGCAGTATTTT
NA	TRBV20-1	TRBJ2-7	TRBD1	CSAGTDYEQYF	TGCAGTGCCGGGACAGATTACGAGCAGTACTTC
many	TRBV5-1	TRBJ1-2	NA	CASTPVVGPQGETF	TGCGCCAGCACCCCAGTAGTGGGTCCCCAGGGAGAGACCTTC
many	TRBV29-1	TRBJ2-7	NA	CSVGTSSYEQYF	TGCAGCGTTGGTACTAGCAGCTACGAGCAGTACTTC
NA	TRBV15	TRBJ2-7	NA	CATSRDNRDGPDYEQYF	TGTGCCACCAGCAGAGATAATCGGGACGGGCCAGATTACGAGCAGTACTTC
few	TRBV7-9	TRBJ1-1	NA	CASSLVLGGPTEAFF	TGTGCCAGCAGCTTAGTTCTCGGGGGCCCGACTGAAGCTTTCTTT
NA	TRBV10-2	TRBJ2-6	TRBD1	CASSEGQGFSGANVLTF	TGCGCCAGCAGTGAGGGACAGGGGTTCTCTGGGGCCAACGTCCTGACTTTC
many	TRBV7-6	TRBJ2-2	TRBD2	CASSLTSGRMSTGELFF	TGTGCCAGCAGCTTAACTAGCGGGAGGATGAGCACCGGGGAGCTGTTTTTT
NA	TRBV30	TRBJ2-1	NA	CAWSLTSYNEQFF	TGTGCCTGGAGTCTAACTAGCTACAATGAGCAGTTCTTC
NA	TRBV7-2	TRBJ2-7	TRBD2	CASSPVGTSGMYEQYF	TGTGCCAGCAGCCCCGTCGGGACTAGCGGGATGTACGAGCAGTACTTC
NA	TRBV20-1	TRBJ2-7	NA	CSARGRVEQYF	TGCAGTGCTAGAGGCAGGGTCGAGCAGTACTTC
NA	TRBV5-6	TRBJ2-1	NA	CASSQGTHNEQFF	TGTGCCAGCAGCCAGGGAACCCACAATGAGCAGTTCTTC
NA	TRBV18	TRBJ2-3	NA	CASRLSSTDTQYF	TGTGCCAGCCGACTATCTAGCACAGATACGCAGTATTTT
NA	TRBV2	TRBJ2-7	TRBD2	CASSDPAGLSYEQYF	TGTGCCAGCAGTGATCCAGCGGGGCTCTCCTACGAGCAGTACTTC
NA	TRBV4-1	TRBJ2-2	NA	CASSQDTPAANTGELFF	TGCGCCAGCAGCCAAGATACCCCAGCTGCGAACACCGGGGAGCTGTTTTTT
NA	TRBV2	TRBJ2-5	NA	CASSEASEQRETQYF	TGTGCCAGCAGTGAAGCCAGTGAGCAACGAGAGACCCAGTACTTC
NA	TRBV20-1	TRBJ1-2	NA	CSASTGWRGNYGFTF	TGCAGTGCAAGTACAGGTTGGAGGGGCAACTATGGCTTCACCTTC
NA	TRBV29-1	TRBJ2-1	NA	CSVEALNEQFF	TGCAGCGTTGAGGCCCTCAATGAGCAGTTCTTC
many	TRBV27	TRBJ2-5	TRBD2	CASRLAGVGETQYF	TGTGCCAGCAGGCTCGCGGGGGTGGGAGAGACCCAGTACTTC
NA	TRBV20-1	TRBJ2-7	NA	CSASEDTYEQYF	TGCAGTGCTAGCGAAGACACCTACGAGCAGTACTTC
NA	TRBV3-1	TRBJ1-4	NA	CASSQDRHEKLFF	TGTGCCAGCAGCCAAGATAGGCATGAAAAACTGTTTTTT
NA	TRBV11-2	TRBJ2-7	TRBD1	CASSLGQGRNEQYF	TGTGCCAGCAGCTTGGGACAGGGCCGGAACGAGCAGTACTTC
NA	TRBV7-9	TRBJ2-2	TRBD2	CASVAGANTGELFF	TGTGCCAGCGTCGCGGGGGCGAACACCGGGGAGCTGTTTTTT
NA	TRBV20-1	TRBJ2-3	TRBD1	CSAGPRDRDIDTQYF	TGCAGTGCTGGGCCCCGGGACAGGGACATTGATACGCAGTATTTT
many	TRBV12-3/TRBV12-4	TRBJ1-6	TRBD1	CASRGQTYNSPLHF	TGTGCCAGCAGGGGACAGACATATAATTCACCCCTCCACTTT
NA	TRBV27	TRBJ1-2	TRBD1	CASREPTGNYGYTF	TGTGCCAGCAGGGAGCCGACAGGGAACTATGGCTACACCTTC
few	TRBV7-2	TRBJ2-1	NA	CASSLERGYEQFF	TGTGCCAGCAGCTTAGAGAGGGGGTATGAGCAGTTCTTC
NA	TRBV7-3	TRBJ2-3	TRBD2	CASSFPGRPGTSRLTDTQYF	TGTGCCAGCAGCTTTCCGGGACGGCCCGGGACTAGTCGACTCACAGATACGCAGTATTTT
many	TRBV18	TRBJ2-1	TRBD1	CASSPGRQGHNEQFF	TGTGCCAGCTCACCAGGGAGACAGGGCCACAATGAGCAGTTCTTC
many	TRBV4-1	TRBJ2-1	TRBD1	CASSQDLAGTGGYSEQFF	TGCGCCAGCAGCCAAGATCTTGCTGGCACAGGGGGTTATAGTGAGCAGTTCTTC
NA	TRBV12-3/TRBV12-4	TRBJ1-5	NA	CASSTGSQPQHF	TGTGCCAGCAGTACAGGGTCTCAGCCCCAGCATTTT
many	TRBV16	TRBJ1-1	NA	CASSPLTEAFF	TGTGCCAGCAGCCCCCTCACTGAAGCTTTCTTT
NA	TRBV6-2/TRBV6-3	TRBJ1-2	TRBD1	CASTLLAGQGAGYTF	TGTGCCAGCACCCTCCTCGCTGGACAGGGGGCTGGCTACACCTTC
few	TRBV11-2	TRBJ2-5	NA	CASSFRRFETQYF	TGTGCCAGCAGCTTCCGACGTTTTGAGACCCAGTACTTC
NA	TRBV12-3/TRBV12-4	TRBJ2-2	NA	CASSFFPSNTGELFF	TGTGCCAGCAGTTTTTTTCCTTCGAACACCGGGGAGCTGTTTTTT
many	TRBV6-1	TRBJ2-1	TRBD1	CASRTGVPYNEQFF	TGTGCCAGCAGGACAGGGGTCCCCTACAATGAGCAGTTCTTC
NA	TRBV20-1	TRBJ2-1	TRBD1	CSARPGQYYNEQFF	TGCAGTGCCCGCCCGGGACAGTACTACAATGAGCAGTTCTTC